This TCR beta chain was captured in a study of beta chain features in type 1 diabetes. Of the isolated RNA, all was reverse transcribed, and so the sequenced material was expressed TCRB transcripts. Sequenced naive, central memory and regulatory T cell samples produced an average of about 3.7 million reads. Libraries were prepared by immunoSEQ multiplex PCR; TCRdb keeps only in-frame clonotypes and omits some of them. The sample holds 550,000 to 850,000 clones; around 15% are singletons and the top ten take less than 0.025%. The study's findings and limits: The study found moderately but significantly shorter TCRB CDR3s in all four CD4+ subsets of Type 1 diabetes patients. Sequencing used cDNA, and cells with high TCR expression could therefore be over-represented.

With respect to this clone: Its antigen is not identified.

CDR1 and CDR2 from the germline V gene are SGHAT and FQNNGV. Deletions cut 6 bases from V and 3 bases from J, with 19 bases between. The CDR3 totals 16 residues. Purity exceeding 98% was reached by all sorted populations. The clonotype comes from a man aged 18 to 29 with type 1 diabetes. This chain links TRBV11-2 with TRBJ2-3; a possible D gene is TRBD2 (6 bases). Sequencing used naive CD4+ T cells from blood. The CDR3 bases are TGTGCCAGCAGTTCAGCGCTAAACCGGGGGACAGATACGCAGTATTTT. Translation: CASSSALNRGTDTQYF.